This T cell receptor beta chain was identified during a study of response to subunit inactivated influenza vaccine (dated 2018 in TCRdb). At the level of the whole study: Deep quantitative profiling of the T cell receptor repertoire was used in the study to follow responses to a trivalent subunit inactivated influenza vaccine.

The sample's time point label, in plain terms: more than 35 days after influenza vaccine administration. Results the study describes overall, beyond this receptor: The authors proposed that each seasonal influenza vaccination may bring in only a limited number of new T cells.

Library method: RT-PCR. The listed sequencing device is Illumina HiSeq 2500. Using fastp trimming at Q25 and MiXCR clonotype assembly, TCRdb reanalyzed the public sequencing data and kept in-frame beta chains. Records with the same CDR3 protein are collapsed into one entry carrying the most frequent genes and DNA. In all, the sample holds about 500,000 distinct CDR3 sequences, and about an eighth of those were seen once. The ten largest make up roughly 14% of the sample. The CDR3 runs 15 amino acids, cysteine and phenylalanine included. The only DNA kept is the CDR3, 45 bases in frame from the first base. Sequences LGHDT (CDR1) and YNNKEL (CDR2) are obtained from the germline V gene (reference sequence). V is cut back by 4 bases and J by 2 bases, with 6 bases in the junction unmatched. This clonotype was counted between two and nine times. Its binding antigen is unknown. Within one base of it there is no much larger clone, and no base qualities were kept.

The clonotype comes from a man aged 50 to 59 who received an inactivated influenza vaccine. Donor details come from another sample of the same person, matched by shared clones. The chain was built from TRBV3-1 and TRBJ2-3; TRBD1 lines up with 7 middle nucleotides. The sequences come from PBMCs from blood, collected 35 to 45 days after vaccination. At the DNA level, the sequence is TGTGCCAGCAGCCGGTACAGGGGCAACACAGATACGCAGTATTTT. Protein translation: CASSRYRGNTDTQYF.